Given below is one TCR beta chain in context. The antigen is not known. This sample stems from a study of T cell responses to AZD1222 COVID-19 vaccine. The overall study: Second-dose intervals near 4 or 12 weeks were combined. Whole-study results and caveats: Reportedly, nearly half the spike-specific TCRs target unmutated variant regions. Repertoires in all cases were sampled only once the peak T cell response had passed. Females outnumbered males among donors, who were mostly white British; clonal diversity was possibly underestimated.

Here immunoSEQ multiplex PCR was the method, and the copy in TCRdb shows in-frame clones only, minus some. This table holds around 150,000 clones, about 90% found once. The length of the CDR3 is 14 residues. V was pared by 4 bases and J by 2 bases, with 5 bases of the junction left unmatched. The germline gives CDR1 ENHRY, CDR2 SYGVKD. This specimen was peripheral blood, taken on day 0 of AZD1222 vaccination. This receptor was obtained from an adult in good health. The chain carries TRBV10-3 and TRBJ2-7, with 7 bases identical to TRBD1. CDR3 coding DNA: TGTGCCATCAGTGTCGACAGGGTACCCTACGAGCAGTACTTC. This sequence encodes CAISVDRVPYEQYF.